The T cell receptor beta chain under discussion was sequenced for a study of human T cells and chemical hapten exposure. A single record per CDR3 protein comes from TCRdb applying MiXCR to the RACE reads. The repertoire holds about 97,000 distinct CDR3 sequences, roughly 27% seen once, with over 9% in the top ten. Described time point: patch test 3, about 24 weeks after DPC sensitization. As to treatment: therapeutic diphenylcyclopropenone sensitization with weekly scalp DPC. Trimming at V came to 7 bases and at J to 6 bases, leaving 5 bases not matched to a gene. The CDR3 totals 12 residues. The chain carries TRBV12-3 or TRBV12-4 and TRBJ2-7; 8 nucleotides agree with TRBD2. The sample in question was whole blood, obtained in connection with sensitization to the hapten diphenylcyclopropenone (DPC). This TCR derives from a man aged 40-49 years with alopecia areata. Some clones in this sample may be carry-over from other donors' samples. DNA for the CDR3: TGTGCCAGCAATGCGGGGGGACTCGAGCAGTACTTC. The encoded protein is CASNAGGLEQYF.